This T cell receptor (beta chain) was identified in a study of CD8+CD57+ T cells in acquired aplastic anemia (dated by TCRdb to the late 2010s). About the full investigation: A mean of approximately 3 ug of DNA, ranging from roughly 0.2 to 27.4 ug, was extracted from sorted CD4+ and CD8+ cells. Mean read counts for healthy donor samples were about 9.8 million for CD4+ cells and around 11 million for CD8+ cells. Broad study findings and their caveats: Patients and healthy controls showed no significant difference in CD8+ Simpson's diversity (P=0.060). Approximately 31 CD8+ CDR3 sequences were found in both patients and controls but appeared to be highly expressed in patients and within the immunodominant clones of the patients.

In the study, sorted CD4+ and CD8+ blood T cells from patients with severe aplastic anemia and from healthy subjects underwent deep sequencing of TCR repertoires. Ficoll-Paque density gradient centrifugation was used to isolate peripheral blood mononuclear cells. Before DNA was extracted, CD4+ and CD8+ T cells were sorted using either FACS or magnetic beads. Profiling of TCR beta VDJ combinations and CDR3 sequences used genomic DNA as the template. An Illumina HiSeq 2000 was the platform used for TCR repertoire sequencing. For the original study's pipeline: TRBV/TRBJ rearrangement plots, CDR3 size and DJ length profiles, and Simpson's diversity index were used to assess repertoires. Whichever DNA sequence was most abundant in the deep sequencing data was defined as the immunodominant clone. CDR3 amino acid sequences were screened for sharing across subjects and were compared with published repertoires and the VDJdb database. TCRdb passed the public sequencing reads through fastp at Q25 and MiXCR, retaining productive beta sequences. Rows merge per CDR3 protein into single entries with the most common DNA and genes. The V and J calls shown here were made by TCRdb, not taken from the authors' results. The sample table shows 400,000 to 500,000 distinct CDR3 sequences, and roughly 68% are seen once. Under 5% of the sample comes from the top ten.

This clonotype has a count of ten or more. No cognate antigen has been identified for it. Qualities for individual bases were not recorded, and no much larger clone is one base off. V loses 7 bases of germline sequence and J loses 5 bases, and the interval between the two ends is 17 bases. CDR1 and CDR2 (MNHEY, SVGAGI) derive from the germline V gene. The CDR3 contains 14 residues, cysteine and phenylalanine counted. This entry keeps only the CDR3 DNA: 42 bases, framed from base 1. The sequence links TRBV6-5 to TRBJ1-1; the D region possibly corresponds to TRBD1 (6 bases align). The sequenced material came from sorted CD4+, CD8+, or CD8+CD57+ T cells (not recorded which) from PBMCs. The sequence derives from a human donor in good health, serving as a control. This receptor has the CDR3 CASTNRELRTEAFF. In nucleotides, the sequence is TGTGCCAGCACCAACAGGGAACTCAGAACTGAAGCTTTCTTT.